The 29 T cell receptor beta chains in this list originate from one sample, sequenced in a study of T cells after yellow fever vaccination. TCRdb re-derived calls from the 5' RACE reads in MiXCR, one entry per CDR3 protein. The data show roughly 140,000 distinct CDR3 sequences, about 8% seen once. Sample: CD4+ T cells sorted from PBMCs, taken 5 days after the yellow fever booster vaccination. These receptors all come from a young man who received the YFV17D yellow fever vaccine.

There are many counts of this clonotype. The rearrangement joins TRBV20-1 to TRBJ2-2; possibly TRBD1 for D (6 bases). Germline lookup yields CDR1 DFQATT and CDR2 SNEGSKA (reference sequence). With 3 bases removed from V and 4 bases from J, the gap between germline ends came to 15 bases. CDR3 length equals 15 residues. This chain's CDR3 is CSASWGPSRTGELFF. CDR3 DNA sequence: TGCAGTGCTAGTTGGGGGCCTAGCCGCACCGGGGAGCTGTTTTTT.

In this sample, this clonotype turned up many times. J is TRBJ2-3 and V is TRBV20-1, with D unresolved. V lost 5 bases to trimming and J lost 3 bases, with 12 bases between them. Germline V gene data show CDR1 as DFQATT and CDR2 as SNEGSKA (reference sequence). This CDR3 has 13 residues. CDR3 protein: CSALPGVTDTQYF. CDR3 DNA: TGCAGTGCTCTCCCCGGAGTAACAGATACGCAGTATTTT.

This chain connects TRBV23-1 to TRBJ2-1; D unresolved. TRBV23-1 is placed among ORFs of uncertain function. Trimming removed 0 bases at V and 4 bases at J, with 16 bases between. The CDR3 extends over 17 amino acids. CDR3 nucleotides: TGCGCCAGCAGTCAATCGTCGTTAGGGTGGCTTTACAATGAGCAGTTCTTC. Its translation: CASSQSSLGWLYNEQFF.

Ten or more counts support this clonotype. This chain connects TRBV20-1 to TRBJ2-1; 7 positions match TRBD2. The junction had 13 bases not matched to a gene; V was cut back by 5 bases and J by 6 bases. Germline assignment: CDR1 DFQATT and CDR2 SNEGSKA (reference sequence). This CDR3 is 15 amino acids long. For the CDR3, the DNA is TGCAGTGCTCATTCGAGCGGGATCATTGGCAATGAGCAGTTCTTC. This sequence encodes CSAHSSGIIGNEQFF.

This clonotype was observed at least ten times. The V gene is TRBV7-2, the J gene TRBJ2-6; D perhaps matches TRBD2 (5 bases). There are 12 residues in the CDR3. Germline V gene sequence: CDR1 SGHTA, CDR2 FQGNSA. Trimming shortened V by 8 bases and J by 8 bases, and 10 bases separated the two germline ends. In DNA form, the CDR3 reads TGTGCCAGCCACCCCGGGACCAACGTCCTGACTTTC. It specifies CASHPGTNVLTF.

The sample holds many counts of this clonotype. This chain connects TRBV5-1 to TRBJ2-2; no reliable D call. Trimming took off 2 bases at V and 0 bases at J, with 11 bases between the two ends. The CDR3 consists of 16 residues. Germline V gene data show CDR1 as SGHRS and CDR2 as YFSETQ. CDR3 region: CASSFRYSANTGELFF. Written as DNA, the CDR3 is TGCGCCAGCAGCTTCCGATACTCAGCGAACACCGGGGAGCTGTTTTTT. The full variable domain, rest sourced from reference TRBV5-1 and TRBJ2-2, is KAGVTQTPRYLIKTRGQQVTLSCSPISGHRSVSWYQQTPGQGLQFLFEYFSETQRNKGNFPGRFSGRQFSNSRSEMNVSTLELGDSALYLCASSFRYSANTGELFFGEGSRLTVL.

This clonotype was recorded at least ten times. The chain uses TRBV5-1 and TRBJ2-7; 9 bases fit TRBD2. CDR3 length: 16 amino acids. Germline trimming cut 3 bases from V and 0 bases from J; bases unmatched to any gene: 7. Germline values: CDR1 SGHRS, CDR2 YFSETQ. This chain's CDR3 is CASSSSLAGSSYEQYF. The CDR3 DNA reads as TGCGCCAGCAGCTCAAGCCTAGCGGGGAGCTCCTACGAGCAGTACTTC.

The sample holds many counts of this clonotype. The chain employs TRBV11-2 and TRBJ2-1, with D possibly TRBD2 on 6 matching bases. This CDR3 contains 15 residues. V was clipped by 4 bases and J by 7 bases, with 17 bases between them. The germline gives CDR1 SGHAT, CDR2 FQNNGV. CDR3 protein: CASSSSRSSENEQFF. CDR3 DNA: TGTGCCAGCAGCTCAAGTAGGTCTAGCGAGAATGAGCAGTTCTTC.

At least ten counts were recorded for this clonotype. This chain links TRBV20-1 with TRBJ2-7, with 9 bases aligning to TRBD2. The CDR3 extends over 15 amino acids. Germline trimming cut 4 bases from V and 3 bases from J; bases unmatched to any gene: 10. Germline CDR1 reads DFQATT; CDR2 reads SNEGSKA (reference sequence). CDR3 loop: CSATHLLRGGYEQYF. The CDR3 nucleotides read TGCAGTGCTACTCACCTCTTGCGGGGGGGCTACGAGCAGTACTTC.

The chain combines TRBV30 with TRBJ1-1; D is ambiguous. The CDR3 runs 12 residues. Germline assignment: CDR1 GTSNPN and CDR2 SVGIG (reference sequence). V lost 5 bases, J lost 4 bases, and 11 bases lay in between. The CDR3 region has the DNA TGTGCCTGGTTTGCGGGCCCCACTGAAGCTTTCTTT. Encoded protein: CAWFAGPTEAFF.

The CDR3 nucleotides read TGCAGTGCTCCCCGGGGGGTTGGCGGGAGTTACGAGCAGTACTTC. This codes for CSAPRGVGGSYEQYF. This chain joins TRBV20-1 and TRBJ2-7; 7 bases are shared with TRBD2. Germline-derived CDR1 and CDR2 are DFQATT and SNEGSKA (reference sequence). With 5 bases clipped from V and 4 bases from J, the junction kept 14 bases outside the gene matches. This CDR3 comprises 15 residues.

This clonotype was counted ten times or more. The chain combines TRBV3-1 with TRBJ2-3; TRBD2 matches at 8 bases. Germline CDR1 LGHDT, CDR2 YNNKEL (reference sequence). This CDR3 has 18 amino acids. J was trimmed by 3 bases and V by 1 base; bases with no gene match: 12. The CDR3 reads CASSQGGFVAGGTDTQYF. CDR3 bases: TGTGCCAGCAGCCAAGGTGGGTTCGTCGCGGGAGGTACAGATACGCAGTATTTT.

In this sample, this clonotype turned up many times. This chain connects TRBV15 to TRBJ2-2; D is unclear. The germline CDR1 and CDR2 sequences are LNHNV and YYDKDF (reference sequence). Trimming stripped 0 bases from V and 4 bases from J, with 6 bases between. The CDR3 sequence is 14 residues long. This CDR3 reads CATSRDLSTGELFF. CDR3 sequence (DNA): TGTGCCACCAGCAGAGATCTGAGCACCGGGGAGCTGTTTTTT.

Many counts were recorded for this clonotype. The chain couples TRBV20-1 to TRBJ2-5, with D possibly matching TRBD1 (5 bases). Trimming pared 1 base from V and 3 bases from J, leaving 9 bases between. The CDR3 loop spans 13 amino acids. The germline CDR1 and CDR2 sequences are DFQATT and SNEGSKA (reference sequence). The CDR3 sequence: CSARVTGEETQYF. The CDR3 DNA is TGCAGTGCTAGAGTCACAGGAGAAGAGACCCAGTACTTC.

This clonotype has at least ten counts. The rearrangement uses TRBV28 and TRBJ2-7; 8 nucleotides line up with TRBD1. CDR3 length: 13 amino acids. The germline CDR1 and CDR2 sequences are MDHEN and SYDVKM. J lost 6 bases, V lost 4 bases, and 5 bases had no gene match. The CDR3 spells CASSSPDRAEQYF. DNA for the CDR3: TGTGCCAGCAGTTCTCCGGACAGGGCCGAGCAGTACTTC.

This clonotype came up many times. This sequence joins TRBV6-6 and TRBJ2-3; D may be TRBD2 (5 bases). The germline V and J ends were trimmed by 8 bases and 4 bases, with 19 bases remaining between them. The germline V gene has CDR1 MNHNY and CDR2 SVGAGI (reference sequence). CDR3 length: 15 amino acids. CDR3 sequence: CASRNGLTTADTQYF. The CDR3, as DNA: TGTGCCAGCCGTAACGGACTGACAACAGCAGATACGCAGTATTTT.

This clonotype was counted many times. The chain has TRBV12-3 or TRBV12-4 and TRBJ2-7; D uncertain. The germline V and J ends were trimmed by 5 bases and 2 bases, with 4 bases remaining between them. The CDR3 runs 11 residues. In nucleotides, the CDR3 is TGTGCCAGCAGTGCCACCTACGAGCAGTACTTC. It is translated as CASSATYEQYF.

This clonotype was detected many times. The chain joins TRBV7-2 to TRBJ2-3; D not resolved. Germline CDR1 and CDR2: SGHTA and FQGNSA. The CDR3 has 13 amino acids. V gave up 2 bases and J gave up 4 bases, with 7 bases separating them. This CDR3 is CASSLQSADTQYF. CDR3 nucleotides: TGTGCCAGCAGCTTACAGTCTGCAGATACGCAGTATTTT.

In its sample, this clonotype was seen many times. CDR3 protein: CSVVSLARTIQSYNEQFF. Here the CDR3 DNA reads TGCAGCGTTGTGAGTCTAGCGAGAACCATCCAATCCTACAATGAGCAGTTCTTC. This chain uses TRBV29-1 with TRBJ2-1; tentative D call: TRBD2 (6 bases). The V gene's germline CDR1 is SQVTM and CDR2 ANQGSEA. The CDR3 contains 18 residues. With 4 bases removed from V and 1 base from J, the gap between germline ends came to 23 bases.

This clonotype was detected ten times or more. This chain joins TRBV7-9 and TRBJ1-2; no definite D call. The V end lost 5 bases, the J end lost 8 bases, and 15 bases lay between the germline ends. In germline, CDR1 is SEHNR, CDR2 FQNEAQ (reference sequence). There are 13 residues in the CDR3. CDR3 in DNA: TGTGCCAGCAGCCCTGAGAAGGTTCGGGGCTACACCTTC. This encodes CASSPEKVRGYTF.

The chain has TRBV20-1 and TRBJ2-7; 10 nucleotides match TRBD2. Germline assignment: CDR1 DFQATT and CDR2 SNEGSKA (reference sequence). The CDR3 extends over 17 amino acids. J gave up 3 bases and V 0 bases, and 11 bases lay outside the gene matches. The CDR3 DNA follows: TGCAGTGCTAGAGATGCTTCTGGGCTAGCGGGAGACTACGAGCAGTACTTC. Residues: CSARDASGLAGDYEQYF.

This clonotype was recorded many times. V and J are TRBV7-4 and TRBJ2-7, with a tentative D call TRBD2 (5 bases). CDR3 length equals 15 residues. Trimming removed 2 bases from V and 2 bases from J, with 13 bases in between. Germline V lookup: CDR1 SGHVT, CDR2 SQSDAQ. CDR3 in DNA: TGTGCCAGCAGCTTACTGCCCATCGGGGCCTACGAGCAGTACTTC. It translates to CASSLLPIGAYEQYF. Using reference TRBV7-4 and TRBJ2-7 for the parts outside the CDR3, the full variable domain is GAGVSQSPRYKVAKRGRDVALRCDSISGHVTLYWYRQTLGQGSEVLTYSQSDAQRDKSGRPSGRFSAERPERSVSTLKIQRTEQGDSAVYLCASSLLPIGAYEQYFGPGTRLTVT.

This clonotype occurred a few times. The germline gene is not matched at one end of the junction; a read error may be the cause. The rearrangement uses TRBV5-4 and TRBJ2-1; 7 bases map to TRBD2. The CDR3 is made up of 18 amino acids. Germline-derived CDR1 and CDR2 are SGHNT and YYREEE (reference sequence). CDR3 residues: CASSLGTPGGGTYNEQFF. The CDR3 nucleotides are TGTGCCAGCAGCTTGGGCACCCCTGGGGGGGGAACCTACAACGAGCAGTTCTTC.

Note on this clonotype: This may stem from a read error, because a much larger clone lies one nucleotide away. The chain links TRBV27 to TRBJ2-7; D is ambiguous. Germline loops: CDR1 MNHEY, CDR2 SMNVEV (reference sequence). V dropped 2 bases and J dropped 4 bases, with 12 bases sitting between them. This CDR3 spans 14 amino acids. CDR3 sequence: CASSLTPVQYEQYF. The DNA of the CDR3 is TGTGCCAGCAGTTTAACCCCTGTACAGTACGAGCAGTACTTC.

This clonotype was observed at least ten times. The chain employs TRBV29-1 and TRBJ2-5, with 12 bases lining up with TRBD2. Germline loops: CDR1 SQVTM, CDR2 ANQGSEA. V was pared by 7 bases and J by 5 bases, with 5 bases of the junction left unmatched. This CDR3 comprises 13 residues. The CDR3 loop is CSAGLAGLETQYF. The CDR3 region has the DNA TGCAGCGCTGGACTAGCGGGATTGGAGACCCAGTACTTC.

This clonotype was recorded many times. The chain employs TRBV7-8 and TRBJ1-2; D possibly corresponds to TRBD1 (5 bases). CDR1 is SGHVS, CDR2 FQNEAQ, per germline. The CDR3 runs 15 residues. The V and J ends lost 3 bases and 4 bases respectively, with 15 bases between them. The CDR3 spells CASSFADGAAYGYTF. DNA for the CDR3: TGTGCCAGCAGCTTTGCCGATGGGGCAGCCTATGGCTACACCTTC.

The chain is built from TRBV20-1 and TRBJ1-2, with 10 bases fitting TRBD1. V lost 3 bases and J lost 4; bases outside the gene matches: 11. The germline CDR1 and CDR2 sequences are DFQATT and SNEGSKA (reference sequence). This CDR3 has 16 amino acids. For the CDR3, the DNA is TGCAGTGCTAGTCCAAAAGGGACAGGGGAGGGCTATGGCTACACCTTC. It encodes CSASPKGTGEGYGYTF.

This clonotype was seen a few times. The CDR3 DNA reads TGTGCCAGCAGCCGGACTAGCGGAGCCTACGAGCAGTACTTC. Encoded protein: CASSRTSGAYEQYF. This chain connects TRBV7-3 to TRBJ2-7; 10 bases line up with TRBD2. This CDR3 comprises 14 residues. The J segment lost 2 bases and the V segment lost 5 bases, leaving 3 bases of the junction unmatched. The germline V gene encodes CDR1 SGHTA and CDR2 FQGTGA.

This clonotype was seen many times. For the CDR3, the DNA is TGCGCCAGCAGCTTGGAAAGGAGCTTGGACAGGGGGAAATACGAGCAGTACTTC. It specifies CASSLERSLDRGKYEQYF. The V gene is TRBV5-1, the J gene TRBJ2-7, with 10 bases lining up with TRBD1. V dropped 0 bases and J dropped 4; count of bases not matched to a gene: 13. Germline assignment: CDR1 SGHRS and CDR2 YFSETQ. The CDR3 loop spans 18 amino acids.